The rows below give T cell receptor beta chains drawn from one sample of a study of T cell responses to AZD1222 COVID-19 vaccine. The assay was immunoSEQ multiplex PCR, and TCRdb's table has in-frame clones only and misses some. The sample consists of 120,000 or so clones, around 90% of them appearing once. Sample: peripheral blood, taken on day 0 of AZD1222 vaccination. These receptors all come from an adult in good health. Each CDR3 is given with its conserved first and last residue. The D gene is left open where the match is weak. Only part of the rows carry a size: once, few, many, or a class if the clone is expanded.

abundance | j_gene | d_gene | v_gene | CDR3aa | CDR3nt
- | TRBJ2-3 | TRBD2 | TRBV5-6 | CASSFPVAGSTDTQYF | TGTGCCAGCAGCTTTCCGGTAGCGGGTAGCACAGATACGCAGTATTTT
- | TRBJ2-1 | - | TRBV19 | CASSIGPYNEQFF | TGTGCCAGTAGTATAGGTCCCTACAATGAGCAGTTCTTC
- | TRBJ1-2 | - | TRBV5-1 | CASSLLDRGSELGYTF | TGCGCCAGCAGCTTGCTGGACAGAGGCTCTGAGTTGGGCTACACCTTC
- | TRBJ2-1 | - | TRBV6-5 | CASSKEGYEQFF | TGTGCCAGCAGTAAGGAGGGTTATGAGCAGTTCTTC
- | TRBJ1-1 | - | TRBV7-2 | CASSLAVILRTEAFF | TGTGCCAGCAGCTTAGCAGTCATCCTAAGGACTGAAGCTTTCTTT
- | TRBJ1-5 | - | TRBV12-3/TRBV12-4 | CASRRQTNQPQHF | TGTGCCAGCCGGAGACAGACCAATCAGCCCCAGCATTTT
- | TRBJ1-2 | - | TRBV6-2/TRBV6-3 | CASSYSGGRGYTF | TGTGCCAGCAGTTACTCGGGGGGCCGTGGCTACACCTTC
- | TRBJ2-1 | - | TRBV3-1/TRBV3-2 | CASSQAHEQFF | TGTGCCAGCAGCCAGGCCCATGAGCAGTTCTTC
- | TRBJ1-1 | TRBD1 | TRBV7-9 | CASSSGQVITEAFF | TGTGCCAGCAGCTCGGGACAGGTCATCACTGAAGCTTTCTTT
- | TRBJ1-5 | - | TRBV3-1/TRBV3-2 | CASSQDGQTSRPQHF | TGTGCCAGCAGCCAAGATGGACAGACGTCTCGGCCCCAGCATTTT
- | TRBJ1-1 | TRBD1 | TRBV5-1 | CASSLVAGGVNTEAFF | TGCGCCAGCAGCTTGGTTGCAGGGGGCGTGAACACTGAAGCTTTCTTT
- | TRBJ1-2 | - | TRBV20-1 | CSGPAGGGYTF | TGCAGTGGCCCCGCGGGGGGAGGCTACACCTTC
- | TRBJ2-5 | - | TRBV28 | CASSLGGKETQYF | TGTGCCAGCAGTTTAGGTGGGAAAGAGACCCAGTACTTC
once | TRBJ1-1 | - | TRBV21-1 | CASSKGQGRTEAFF | TGTGCCAGCAGCAAAGGGCAGGGGAGGACTGAAGCTTTCTTT
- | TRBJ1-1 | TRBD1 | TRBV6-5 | CASSRTGGVNTEAFF | TGTGCCAGCAGCAGGACAGGGGGCGTGAACACTGAAGCTTTCTTT
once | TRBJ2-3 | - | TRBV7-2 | CASSVSTDTQYF | TGTGCCAGCAGCGTTAGCACAGATACGCAGTATTTT
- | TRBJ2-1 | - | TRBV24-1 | CATSDPWGVHNEQFF | TGTGCCACCAGTGATCCCTGGGGGGTCCACAATGAGCAGTTCTTC
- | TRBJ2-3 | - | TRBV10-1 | CASRGGGTDTQYF | TGCGCCAGCAGAGGTGGCGGGACAGATACGCAGTATTTT
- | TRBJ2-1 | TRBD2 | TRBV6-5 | CASRERGSSYNEQFF | TGTGCCAGTCGAGAGCGGGGGAGCTCCTACAATGAGCAGTTCTTC
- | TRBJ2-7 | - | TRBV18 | CASSPNRPGEQYF | TGTGCCAGCTCACCAAACCGCCCTGGGGAGCAGTACTTC
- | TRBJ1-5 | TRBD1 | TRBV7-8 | CASSPNRDRDQPQHF | TGTGCCAGCAGCCCAAACCGGGACAGAGATCAGCCCCAGCATTTT
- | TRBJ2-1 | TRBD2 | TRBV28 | CASRLAGGSNEQFF | TGTGCCAGCCGACTAGCGGGAGGATCCAATGAGCAGTTCTTC
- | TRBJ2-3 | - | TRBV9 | CASSVEAGRPTDTQYF | TGTGCCAGCAGCGTAGAGGCGGGACGCCCCACAGATACGCAGTATTTT
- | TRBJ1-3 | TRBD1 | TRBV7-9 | CASLPETGVYSGNTIYF | TGTGCCAGCCTGCCCGAGACAGGGGTTTACTCTGGAAACACCATATATTTT
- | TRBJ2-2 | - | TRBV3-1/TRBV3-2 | CASSQGRTANTGELFF | TGTGCCAGCAGCCAAGGCCGGACAGCTAACACCGGGGAGCTGTTTTTT
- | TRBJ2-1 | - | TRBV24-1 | CATSDSPSAQGQFF | TGTGCCACCAGTGATTCACCTAGCGCCCAGGGGCAGTTCTTC
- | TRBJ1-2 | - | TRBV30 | CAWSVLGSNYGYTF | TGTGCCTGGAGTGTACTGGGGAGTAACTATGGCTACACCTTC
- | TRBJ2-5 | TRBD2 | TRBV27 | CASSFSGGGQGTQYF | TGTGCCAGCAGTTTCAGCGGGGGGGGTCAGGGGACCCAGTACTTC
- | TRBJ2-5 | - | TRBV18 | CASSPPTATTGRTQYF | TGTGCCAGCTCACCACCGACGGCTACCACCGGAAGGACCCAGTACTTC
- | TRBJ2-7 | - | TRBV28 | CASSLAGYSYEQYF | TGTGCCAGCAGTTTAGCGGGGTATTCCTACGAGCAGTACTTC
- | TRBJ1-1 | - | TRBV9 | CASSLGQSETEAFF | TGTGCCAGCAGCTTGGGACAATCGGAGACTGAAGCTTTCTTT
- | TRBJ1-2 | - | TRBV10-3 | CAISEEGRLYGYTF | TGTGCCATCAGTGAGGAGGGTCGCCTTTATGGCTACACCTTC
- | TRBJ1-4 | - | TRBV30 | CAWSFWKNEKLFF | TGTGCCTGGAGTTTCTGGAAGAATGAAAAACTGTTTTTT
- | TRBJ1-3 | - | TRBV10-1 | CANHRPPEGNTIYF | TGCGCCAACCACAGGCCCCCCGAGGGAAACACCATATATTTT
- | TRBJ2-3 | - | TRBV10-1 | CASSLGGFADTQYF | TGCGCCAGCAGTCTTGGGGGCTTCGCAGATACGCAGTATTTT
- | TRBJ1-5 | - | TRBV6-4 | CASSVTDQPQHF | TGTGCCAGCAGTGTAACAGATCAGCCCCAGCATTTT
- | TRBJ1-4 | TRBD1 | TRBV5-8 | CASRQTGATNEKLFF | TGTGCCAGCAGACAAACAGGGGCGACTAATGAAAAACTGTTTTTT
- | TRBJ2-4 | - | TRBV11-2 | CASSLGENIQYF | TGTGCCAGCAGCTTGGGGGAAAACATTCAGTACTTC
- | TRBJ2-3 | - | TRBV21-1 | CASSRFLGLAGDSDTQYF | TGTGCCAGCAGCAGATTTCTCGGACTAGCGGGAGATTCAGATACGCAGTATTTT
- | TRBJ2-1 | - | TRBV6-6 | CASSPHGQAGEYNEQFF | TGTGCCAGCAGTCCCCACGGGCAGGCAGGGGAATACAATGAGCAGTTCTTC
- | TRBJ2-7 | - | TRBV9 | CASSVDWGSYEQYF | TGTGCCAGCAGCGTAGATTGGGGGTCTTACGAGCAGTACTTC
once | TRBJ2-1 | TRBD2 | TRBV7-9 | CASSLVAGGYNEQFF | TGTGCCAGCAGCTTAGTAGCGGGGGGTTACAATGAGCAGTTCTTC
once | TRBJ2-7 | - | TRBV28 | CASGPSGRNSYEQYF | TGTGCCAGCGGCCCTTCAGGCAGGAACTCCTACGAGCAGTACTTC
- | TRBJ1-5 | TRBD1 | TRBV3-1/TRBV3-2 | CASSQAAGGGNQPQHF | TGTGCCAGCAGCCAAGCGGCAGGGGGCGGGAATCAGCCCCAGCATTTT
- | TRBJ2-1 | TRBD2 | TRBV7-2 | CASSSQLAGVYNEQFF | TGTGCCAGCAGCTCCCAACTAGCGGGGGTATACAATGAGCAGTTCTTC
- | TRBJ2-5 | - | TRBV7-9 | CASSLAGRPETQYF | TGTGCCAGCAGCTTAGCGGGTCGTCCAGAGACCCAGTACTTC
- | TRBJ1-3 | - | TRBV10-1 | CASSEPRTERTGNTIYF | TGCGCCAGCAGTGAGCCTCGGACAGAGAGAACCGGAAACACCATATATTTT
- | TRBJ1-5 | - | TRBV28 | CASSLHKVNQPQHF | TGTGCCAGCAGTTTACATAAGGTAAATCAGCCCCAGCATTTT
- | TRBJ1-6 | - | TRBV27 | CASSTDYNSPLHF | TGTGCCAGCAGTACGGATTATAATTCACCCCTCCACTTT
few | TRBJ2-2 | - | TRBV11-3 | CASSRVGANTGELFF | TGTGCCAGCAGCCGGGTCGGGGCCAACACCGGGGAGCTGTTTTTT
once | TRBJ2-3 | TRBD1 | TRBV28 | CASSFGQGAGDTQYF | TGTGCCAGCAGTTTTGGTCAGGGGGCAGGCGATACGCAGTATTTT
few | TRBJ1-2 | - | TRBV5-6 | CASSKRLGYTF | TGTGCCAGCAGCAAACGTTTGGGCTACACCTTC
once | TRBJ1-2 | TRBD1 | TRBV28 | CASNVYRGGGYTF | TGTGCCAGCAACGTGTACAGGGGGGGTGGCTACACCTTC
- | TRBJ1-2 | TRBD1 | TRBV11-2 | CASSLAEDRDGYTF | TGTGCCAGCAGCTTAGCCGAGGACAGGGATGGCTACACCTTC
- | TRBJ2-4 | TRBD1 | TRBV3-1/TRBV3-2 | CASSYPGTALYF | TGTGCCAGCAGCTACCCTGGGACAGCCTTGTACTTC